This T cell receptor (beta chain) comes out of a study of blood T cells in healthy people across ages. The people who gave samples were healthy Caucasians from Russia, aged about 6 to 100. Findings of the study overall: Because donor CMV status was unknown, expanded clonotype changes were possibly confounded.

There are a few counts of this clonotype. Its specificity is unknown. It was with a sample-barcoded 5' primer and a J-beta primer mix that a second PCR of roughly 7 to 11 cycles was run. Every single cDNA molecule received a tag from a template-switch adaptor with 12 random nucleotides. TCRdb itself ran the 5' RACE reads through MiXCR, one entry per CDR3 protein. Here the sample spans 1,800,000 or so distinct CDR3 sequences, more than 35% being singletons. This CDR3 is 16 amino acids long. CDR1 is SGHRS, CDR2 YFSETQ, per germline. Material for sequencing was blood. This chain connects TRBV5-1 to TRBJ2-4; possibly TRBD1 for D (6 bases). The closer fit of TRBJ2-7 to the DNA end suggests the J call may be wrong. The receptor was isolated from a human donor in good health. The CDR3 reads CASSLDHQGSTYEQYF. The CDR3 DNA reads as TGCGCCAGCAGCTTGGACCACCAGGGGTCTACCTACGAGCAGTACTTC.